The entry that follows covers one T cell receptor beta chain sequence. These data come from a study of blood T cell repertoires in COVID-19. About the study: Some COVID-19 samples were acute and others convalescent; all came from the United States, Italy and Spain. T cells, B-cell-depleted T cells, or PBMCs supplied cDNA or gDNA.

Trimming left V 2 bases short and J 4 bases short, with 15 bases between. CDR3 length equals 15 residues. Germline V gives CDR1 KGHSH, CDR2 LQKENI. Methods used by the authors: For nucleated cells, counts were estimated from reference gene primer amplification. Generated by immunoSEQ multiplex PCR, the TCRdb table keeps only in-frame clones and is missing some. V and J calls and clone size are given by that table; D and trimming were obtained from the DNA. The sample shows 75,000 to 95,000 clones, around 79% of them seen only once. This TCR was sampled from a woman over 75 with active or convalescent COVID-19. Material for sequencing was peripheral blood. This chain connects TRBV18 to TRBJ2-7, with D possibly TRBD1 on 6 matching bases. In DNA, the CDR3 is TGTGCCAGCTCACCAGGACAGCCCTACCTTTACGAGCAGTACTTC. Encoded protein: CASSPGQPYLYEQYF. Together with reference TRBV18 and TRBJ2-7, the CDR3 gives the full variable domain: NAGVMQNPRHLVRRRGQEARLRCSPMKGHSHVYWYRQLPEEGLKFMVYLQKENIIDESGMPKERFSAEFPKEGPSILRIQQVVRGDSAAYFCASSPGQPYLYEQYFGPGTRLTVT.